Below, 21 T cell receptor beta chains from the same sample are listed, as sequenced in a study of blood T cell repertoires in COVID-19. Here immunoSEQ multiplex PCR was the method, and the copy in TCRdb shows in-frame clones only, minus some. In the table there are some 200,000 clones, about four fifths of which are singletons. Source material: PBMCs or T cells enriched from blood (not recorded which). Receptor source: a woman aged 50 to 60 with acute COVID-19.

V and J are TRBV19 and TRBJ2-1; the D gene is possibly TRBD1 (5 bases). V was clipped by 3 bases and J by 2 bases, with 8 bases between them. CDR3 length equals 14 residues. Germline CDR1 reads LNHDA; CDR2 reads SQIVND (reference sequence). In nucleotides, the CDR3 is TGTGCCAGTAGTATGGGGCGTACCTACAATGAGCAGTTCTTC. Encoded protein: CASSMGRTYNEQFF.

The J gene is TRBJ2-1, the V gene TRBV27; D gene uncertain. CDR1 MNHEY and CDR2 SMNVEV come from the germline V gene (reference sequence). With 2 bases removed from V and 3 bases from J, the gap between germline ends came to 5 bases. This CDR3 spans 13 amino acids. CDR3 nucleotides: TGTGCCAGCAGTTTAAGACTCTACAATGAGCAGTTCTTC. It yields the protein CASSLRLYNEQFF.

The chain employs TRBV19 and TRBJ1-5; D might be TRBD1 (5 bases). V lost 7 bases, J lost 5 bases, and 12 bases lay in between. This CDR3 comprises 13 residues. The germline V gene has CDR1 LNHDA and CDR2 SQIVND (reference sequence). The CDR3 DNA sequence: TGTGCCAGTAAGCCCCAGGGCCATCAGCCCCAGCATTTT. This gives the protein CASKPQGHQPQHF.

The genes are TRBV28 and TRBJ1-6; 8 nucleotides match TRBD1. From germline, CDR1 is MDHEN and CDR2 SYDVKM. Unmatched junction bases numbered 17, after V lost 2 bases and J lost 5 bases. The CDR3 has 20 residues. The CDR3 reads CASSLEGRQGLSRDNSPLHF. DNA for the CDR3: TGTGCCAGCAGTTTAGAGGGAAGACAGGGGCTATCCAGAGATAATTCACCCCTCCACTTT.

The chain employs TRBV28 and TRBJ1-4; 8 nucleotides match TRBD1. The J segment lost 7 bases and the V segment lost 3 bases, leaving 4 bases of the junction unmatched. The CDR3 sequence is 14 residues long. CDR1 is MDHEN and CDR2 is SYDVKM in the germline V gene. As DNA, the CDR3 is TGTGCCAGCAGTTTGCCCAGGGGGCGTGAAAAACTGTTTTTT. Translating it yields CASSLPRGREKLFF.

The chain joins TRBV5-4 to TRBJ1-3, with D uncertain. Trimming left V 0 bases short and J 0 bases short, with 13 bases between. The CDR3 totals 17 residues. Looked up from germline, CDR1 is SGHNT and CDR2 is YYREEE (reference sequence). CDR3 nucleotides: TGTGCCAGCAGCTTGGGGGTCGGCGGTAGCTCTGGAAACACCATATATTTT. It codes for CASSLGVGGSSGNTIYF. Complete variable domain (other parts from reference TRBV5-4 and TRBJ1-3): ETGVTQSPTHLIKTRGQQVTLRCSSQSGHNTVSWYQQALGQGPQFIFQYYREEENGRGNFPPRFSGLQFPNYSSELNVNALELDDSALYLCASSLGVGGSSGNTIYFGEGSWLTVV.

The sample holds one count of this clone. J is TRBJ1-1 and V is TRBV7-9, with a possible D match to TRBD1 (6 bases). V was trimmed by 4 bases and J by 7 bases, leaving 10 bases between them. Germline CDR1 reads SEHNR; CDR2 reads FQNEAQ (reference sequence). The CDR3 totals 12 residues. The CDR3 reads CASSWGGNEAFF. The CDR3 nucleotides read TGTGCCAGCAGCTGGGGGGGCAATGAAGCTTTCTTT.

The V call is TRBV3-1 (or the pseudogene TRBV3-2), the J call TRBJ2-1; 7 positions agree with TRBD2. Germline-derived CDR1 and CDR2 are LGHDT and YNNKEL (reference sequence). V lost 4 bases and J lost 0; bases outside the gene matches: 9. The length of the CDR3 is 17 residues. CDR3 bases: TGTGCCAGCAGCCCCACTACGAGCGGGACCTCCTACAATGAGCAGTTCTTC. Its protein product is CASSPTTSGTSYNEQFF.

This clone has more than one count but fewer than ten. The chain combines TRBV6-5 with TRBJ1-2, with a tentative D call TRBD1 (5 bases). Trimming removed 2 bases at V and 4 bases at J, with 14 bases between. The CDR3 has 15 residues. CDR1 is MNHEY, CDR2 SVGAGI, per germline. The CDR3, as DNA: TGTGCCAGCAGTTACGTCCTTGGGGGGACCTATGGCTACACCTTC. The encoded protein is CASSYVLGGTYGYTF.

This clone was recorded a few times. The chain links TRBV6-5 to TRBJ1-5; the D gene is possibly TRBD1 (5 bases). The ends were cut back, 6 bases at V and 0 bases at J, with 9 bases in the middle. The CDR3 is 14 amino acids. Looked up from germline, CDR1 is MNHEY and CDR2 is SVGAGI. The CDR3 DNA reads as TGTGCCAGCAGAAGGGGAAATAGCAATCAGCCCCAGCATTTT. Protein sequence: CASRRGNSNQPQHF.

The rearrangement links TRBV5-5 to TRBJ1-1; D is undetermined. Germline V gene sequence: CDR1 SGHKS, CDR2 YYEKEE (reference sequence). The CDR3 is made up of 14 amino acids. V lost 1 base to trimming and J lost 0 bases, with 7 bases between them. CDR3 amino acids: CASSLLQMNTEAFF. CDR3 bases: TGTGCCAGCAGCTTGTTACAGATGAACACTGAAGCTTTCTTT.

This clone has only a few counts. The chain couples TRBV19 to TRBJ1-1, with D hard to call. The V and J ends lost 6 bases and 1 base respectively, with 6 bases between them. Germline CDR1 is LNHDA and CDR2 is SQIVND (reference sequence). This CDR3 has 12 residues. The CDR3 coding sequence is TGTGCCAGTAGCTACAGGAACACTGAAGCTTTCTTT. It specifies CASSYRNTEAFF.

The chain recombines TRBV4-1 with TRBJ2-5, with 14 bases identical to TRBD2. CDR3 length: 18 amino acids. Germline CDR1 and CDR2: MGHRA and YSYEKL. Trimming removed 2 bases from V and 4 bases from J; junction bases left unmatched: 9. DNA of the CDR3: TGCGCCAGCAGCCAACAAGGGACTAGCGGGAGCGGTCGAGAGACCCAGTACTTC. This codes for CASSQQGTSGSGRETQYF.

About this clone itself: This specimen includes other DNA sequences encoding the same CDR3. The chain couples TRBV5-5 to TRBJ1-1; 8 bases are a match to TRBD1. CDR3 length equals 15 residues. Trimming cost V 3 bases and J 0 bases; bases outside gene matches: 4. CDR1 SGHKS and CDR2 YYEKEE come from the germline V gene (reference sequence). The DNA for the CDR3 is TGTGCCAGCAGCTCAATGACAGGGGTGAACACTGAAGCTTTCTTT. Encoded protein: CASSSMTGVNTEAFF.

The CDR3 DNA reads TGTGCCAGCGGGGAGCGGGAGGGAGCCAAAAACATTCAGTACTTC. This sequence encodes CASGEREGAKNIQYF. The chain recombines TRBV2 with TRBJ2-4; 10 nucleotides agree with TRBD2. CDR1 is SNHLY and CDR2 is FYNNEI in the germline V gene. The CDR3 is made up of 15 amino acids. The V segment lost 8 bases and the J segment 0 bases; nucleotides outside the gene matches: 4.

CDR3 loop: CASSPQYGGGAEQYF. CDR3 nucleotides: TGTGCCAGCAGCCCCCAATACGGGGGGGGTGCCGAGCAGTACTTC. The chain combines TRBV3-1 (or the pseudogene TRBV3-2) with TRBJ2-7; 8 bases map to TRBD2. Germline CDR1 is LGHDT and CDR2 is YNNKEL (reference sequence). This CDR3 is built from 15 residues. V shed 4 bases, J shed 6 bases, and the junction held 11 bases outside the gene matches.

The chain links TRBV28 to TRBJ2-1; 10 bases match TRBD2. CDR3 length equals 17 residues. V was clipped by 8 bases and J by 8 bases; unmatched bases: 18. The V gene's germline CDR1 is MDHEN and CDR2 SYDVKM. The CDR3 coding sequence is TGTGCCAGCCTCAGCACCGAGCTAGCGGGAGTTATAGATGAGCAGTTCTTC. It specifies CASLSTELAGVIDEQFF. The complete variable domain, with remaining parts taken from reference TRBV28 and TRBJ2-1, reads DVKVTQSSRYLVKRTGEKVFLECVQDMDHENMFWYRQDPGLGLRLIYFSYDVKMKEKGDIPEGYSVSREKKERFSLILESASTNQTSMYLCASLSTELAGVIDEQFFGPGTRLTVL.

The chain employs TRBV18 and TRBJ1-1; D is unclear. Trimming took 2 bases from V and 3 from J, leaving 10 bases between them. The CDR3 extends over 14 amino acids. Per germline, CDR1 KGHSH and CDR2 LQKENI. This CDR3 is CASSPSSSDTEAFF. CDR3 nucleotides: TGTGCCAGCTCACCATCTTCCAGCGACACTGAAGCTTTCTTT.

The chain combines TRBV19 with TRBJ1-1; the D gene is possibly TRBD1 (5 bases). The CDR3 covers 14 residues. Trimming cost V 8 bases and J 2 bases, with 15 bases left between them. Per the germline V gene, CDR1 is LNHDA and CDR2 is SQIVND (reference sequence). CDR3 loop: CASLPGTYNTEAFF. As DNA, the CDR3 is TGTGCCAGTCTTCCGGGGACTTACAACACTGAAGCTTTCTTT.

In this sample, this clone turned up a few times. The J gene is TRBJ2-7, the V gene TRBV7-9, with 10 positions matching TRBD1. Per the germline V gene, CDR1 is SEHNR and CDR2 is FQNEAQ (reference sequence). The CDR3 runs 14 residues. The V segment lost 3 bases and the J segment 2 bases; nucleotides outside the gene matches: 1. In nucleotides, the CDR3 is TGTGCCAGCAGCTTGGGGACAGGGGCCTACGAGCAGTACTTC. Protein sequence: CASSLGTGAYEQYF.

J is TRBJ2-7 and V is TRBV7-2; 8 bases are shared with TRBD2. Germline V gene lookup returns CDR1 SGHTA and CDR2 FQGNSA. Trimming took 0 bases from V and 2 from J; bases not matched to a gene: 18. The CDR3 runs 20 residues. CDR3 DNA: TGTGCCAGCAGCTTAGCAGAGGAAATTTCGCGGGGGGTGGACCCCTACGAGCAGTACTTC. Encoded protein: CASSLAEEISRGVDPYEQYF.